This passage covers 11 T cell receptor beta chains from one sample sequenced in a study of T cell responses to AZD1222 COVID-19 vaccine. TCRdb's copy holds only in-frame clones and misses some; the assay was immunoSEQ multiplex PCR. The profile shows 130,000 to 150,000 clones, more than 70% of them singletons. The source material was peripheral blood, sampled on day 0 of AZD1222 vaccination. These receptors came from an adult in good health.

The V gene is TRBV7-9, the J gene TRBJ2-4; D tentatively fits TRBD1 or TRBD2 (5 bases each). There are 17 residues in the CDR3. The germline V and J ends were trimmed by 5 bases and 1 base, with 18 bases remaining between them. Looked up from germline, CDR1 is SEHNR and CDR2 is FQNEAQ (reference sequence). This CDR3 is CASSPPVGVSAKNIQYF. The CDR3 region has the DNA TGTGCCAGCAGCCCGCCAGTGGGGGTCTCGGCCAAAAACATTCAGTACTTC. Filled out from reference TRBV7-9 and TRBJ2-4, the complete variable domain reads DTGVSQNPRHKITKRGQNVTFRCDPISEHNRLYWYRQTLGQGPEFLTYFQNEAQLEKSRLLSDRFSAERPKGSFSTLEIQRTEQGDSAMYLCASSPPVGVSAKNIQYFGAGTRLSVL.

The table lists this clone with a count of one. The CDR3 nucleotides are TGCGCCAGCAGCTTGGGAGGCGGACTCACGATCACCTACAATGAGCAGTTCTTC. Amino acid sequence: CASSLGGGLTITYNEQFF. The J gene is TRBJ2-1, the V gene TRBV5-1; weak D call: TRBD2 (5 bases). Germline V gene data show CDR1 as SGHRS and CDR2 as YFSETQ. Trimming stripped 0 bases from V and 2 bases from J, with 18 bases between. The CDR3 is 18 residues long.

The chain carries TRBV6-5 and TRBJ1-2; D not resolved. Germline V gene sequence: CDR1 MNHEY, CDR2 SVGAGI. Trimming left V 4 bases short and J 2 bases short, with 8 bases between. This CDR3 is built from 13 residues. CDR3 sequence: CASSFEGNYGYTF. The CDR3 DNA reads as TGTGCCAGCAGTTTTGAAGGGAACTATGGCTACACCTTC.

This chain connects TRBV9 to TRBJ2-3; the match to TRBD2 covers 8 bases. CDR3 length: 14 residues. The junction had 8 bases not matched to a gene; V was cut back by 3 bases and J by 8 bases. Germline V CDR1 and CDR2: SGDLS, YYNGEE. The CDR3 sequence is CASSAGGAELTQYF. CDR3 in DNA: TGTGCCAGCAGCGCCGGGGGGGCCGAGCTTACGCAGTATTTT.

As for this clone: The same CDR3 can be traced to other DNA sequences in this sample. This chain connects TRBV5-1 to TRBJ1-2; a weak D match, TRBD1 (6 bases). Looked up from germline, CDR1 is SGHRS and CDR2 is YFSETQ. The CDR3 length is 13 residues. V was pared by 3 bases and J by 4 bases, with 10 bases between. CDR3 sequence: CASSSGGGYGYTF. DNA of the CDR3: TGCGCCAGCAGCTCCGGGGGCGGCTATGGCTACACCTTC.

This rearrangement joins TRBV19 to TRBJ2-7, with D tentatively TRBD1 or TRBD2 (5 bases each). Germline CDR1 and CDR2: LNHDA and SQIVND (reference sequence). The CDR3 extends over 14 amino acids. Trimming removed 3 bases at V and 3 bases at J, with 12 bases between. This CDR3 is CASSIGDPGYEQYF. The DNA of the CDR3 is TGTGCCAGTAGTATCGGGGACCCCGGCTACGAGCAGTACTTC.

This clone has more than one count but fewer than ten. CDR3 sequence: CASSTQTGGVGQPQHF. The CDR3 DNA follows: TGTGCCAGTAGTACCCAGACAGGGGGCGTCGGTCAGCCCCAGCATTTT. The chain joins TRBV19 to TRBJ1-5; 10 nucleotides match TRBD1. Per germline, CDR1 LNHDA and CDR2 SQIVND (reference sequence). The CDR3 runs 16 residues. With 4 bases clipped from V and 6 bases from J, the junction kept 9 bases outside the gene matches.

This chain joins TRBV4-2 and TRBJ1-4; perhaps TRBD1 as D (5 bases). Trimming left V 4 bases short and J 7 bases short, with 16 bases between. Germline V gene sequence: CDR1 LGHNA, CDR2 YNFKEQ. The CDR3 is 15 residues long. CDR3 nucleotides: TGTGCCAGCAGCCCGGGGACTGTTGAAGGTGAAAAACTGTTTTTT. Translation gives CASSPGTVEGEKLFF.

The chain employs TRBV28 and TRBJ1-2, with TRBD1 identical over 9 bases. Trimming removed 2 bases from V and 6 bases from J; junction bases left unmatched: 4. CDR3 size: 14 residues. Germline CDR1 and CDR2: MDHEN and SYDVKM. The DNA of the CDR3 is TGTGCCAGCAGTTTAGAGACAGGGGGACATGGCTACACCTTC. This translates into CASSLETGGHGYTF.

The gene calls are TRBV2 and TRBJ1-5, with D possibly matching TRBD1 (5 bases). Germline V lookup: CDR1 SNHLY, CDR2 FYNNEI. V lost 3 bases and J 4 bases, leaving 10 bases between the germline ends. This CDR3 contains 14 residues. The CDR3 loop reads CASSEPGTNQPQHF. CDR3 nucleotide sequence: TGTGCCAGCAGTGAGCCCGGGACTAATCAGCCCCAGCATTTT. The whole variable domain, filled in from reference TRBV2 and TRBJ1-5, reads EPEVTQTPSHQVTQMGQEVILRCVPISNHLYFYWYRQILGQKVEFLVSFYNNEISEKSEIFDDQFSVERPDGSNFTLKIRSTKLEDSAMYFCASSEPGTNQPQHFGDGTRLSIL.

The chain recombines TRBV7-3 with TRBJ2-3; 7 bases agree with TRBD1. The CDR3 is 15 residues long. Trimming removed 4 bases from V and 4 bases from J; junction bases left unmatched: 8. Germline CDR1 is SGHTA and CDR2 is FQGTGA. The CDR3: CASSSTSGQADTQYF. The CDR3 nucleotides are TGTGCCAGCAGCTCCACCTCCGGACAGGCAGATACGCAGTATTTT. Full variable domain (outside the CDR3, taken from reference TRBV7-3 and TRBJ2-3): GAGVSQTPSNKVTEKGKYVELRCDPISGHTALYWYRQSLGQGPEFLIYFQGTGAADDSGLPNDRFFAVRPEGSVSTLKIQRTERGDSAVYLCASSSTSGQADTQYFGPGTRLTVL.